Shown below are 19 T cell receptor beta chains from a single sample sequenced in a study of blood T cell repertoires in COVID-19. Clones were sequenced by immunoSEQ multiplex PCR, and TCRdb holds only the in-frame ones, with some missing. The sample consists of tens of thousands of clones, approximately 88% of them appearing once. What was sequenced was peripheral blood. The receptors come from a man in his forties or fifties with active COVID-19.

The V call is TRBV27, the J call TRBJ1-1; 8 nucleotides line up with TRBD1. J gave up 5 bases and V 4 bases, and 6 bases lay outside the gene matches. The CDR3 consists of 14 residues. Germline CDR1 reads MNHEY; CDR2 reads SMNVEV (reference sequence). CDR3: CASSSARGRTEAFF. CDR3 in DNA: TGTGCCAGCAGTTCCGCCAGGGGGCGGACTGAAGCTTTCTTT.

This rearrangement joins TRBV14 to TRBJ2-7, with 10 nucleotides matching TRBD2. Germline V gives CDR1 SGHDN, CDR2 FVKESK. This CDR3 has 14 amino acids. V gave up 5 bases and J gave up 9 bases; unmatched junction bases: 10. The DNA for the CDR3 is TGTGCCAGCAGCGGTCTAGCGGGAGTACGGGTGCAGTACTTC. It specifies CASSGLAGVRVQYF.

This chain's CDR3 is CASNQGFQETQYF. The DNA of the CDR3 is TGTGCCTCCAACCAGGGGTTCCAAGAGACCCAGTACTTC. The J gene is TRBJ2-5, the V gene TRBV2; tentatively, D is TRBD1 (6 bases). The CDR3 spans 13 residues. The germline CDR1 and CDR2 sequences are SNHLY and FYNNEI. V was trimmed by 11 bases and J by 1 base, leaving 14 bases between them.

The chain is built from TRBV5-1 and TRBJ2-5; D is possibly TRBD2 (6 bases). The CDR3 contains 13 residues. Trimming took 0 bases from V and 5 from J, leaving 8 bases between them. Germline V CDR1 and CDR2: SGHRS, YFSETQ. The CDR3: CASSLAEGETQYF. DNA for the CDR3: TGCGCCAGCAGCTTGGCGGAGGGGGAGACCCAGTACTTC.

This clone was seen many times. The J gene is TRBJ1-5, the V gene TRBV6-2 or TRBV6-3; 10 positions match TRBD1. This CDR3 is built from 16 residues. V shed 3 bases and J 5 bases; nucleotides not matched to a gene: 7. Germline values: CDR1 MNHEY, CDR2 SVGEGT. The CDR3: CASSYQTGGAHQPQHF. CDR3 nucleotides: TGTGCCAGCAGTTATCAGACAGGGGGCGCGCATCAGCCCCAGCATTTT.

The chain joins TRBV3-1 (or the pseudogene TRBV3-2) to TRBJ1-2; TRBD1 matches at 9 bases. With V trimmed by 2 bases and J by 8 bases, 6 bases remained unmatched. The CDR3 extends over 14 amino acids. The V gene's germline CDR1 is LGHDT and CDR2 YNNKEL (reference sequence). In nucleotides, the CDR3 is TGTGCCAGCAGCCAATCACAGGGGGCGGGAGGCTACACCTTC. Translated: CASSQSQGAGGYTF.

The CDR3 region has the DNA TGTGCCAGCAGCTTAGAGAGGGCTAGCGGGAGGACAGATACGCAGTATTTT. Protein: CASSLERASGRTDTQYF. This chain links TRBV7-9 with TRBJ2-3, with 11 bases matching TRBD2. J was trimmed by 3 bases and V by 1 base; bases with no gene match: 6. The CDR3 extends over 17 amino acids. The germline V gene has CDR1 SEHNR and CDR2 FQNEAQ (reference sequence).

This clone was counted between two and nine times. The J gene is TRBJ1-6, the V gene TRBV7-8; 8 bases agree with TRBD1. V shed 2 bases and J 7 bases; nucleotides not matched to a gene: 4. Germline V gene data show CDR1 as SGHVS and CDR2 as FQNEAQ. The CDR3 is made up of 15 amino acids. The CDR3 loop reads CASSLQGAQNSPLHF. The CDR3 DNA follows: TGTGCCAGCAGCTTACAGGGGGCGCAGAATTCACCCCTCCACTTT.

V is TRBV29-1 and J is TRBJ1-5, with D perhaps matching TRBD1 (5 bases). The CDR3 spans 14 residues. The V gene's germline CDR1 is SQVTM and CDR2 ANQGSEA. V gave up 4 bases and J gave up 4 bases, with 14 bases separating them. In DNA, the CDR3 is TGCAGCGTTGGGGGGGGTACACCAAATCAGCCCCAGCATTTT. It encodes CSVGGGTPNQPQHF.

The genes are TRBV5-6 and TRBJ1-3; the D is unclear. Germline values: CDR1 SGHDT, CDR2 YYEEEE. The CDR3 has 15 residues. The V end was cut by 2 bases, the J end by 5 bases, with 14 bases between. CDR3 nucleotides: TGTGCCAGCAGCTTAGACTTCCCTCTTAGAAACACCATATATTTT. Residues: CASSLDFPLRNTIYF.

The chain joins TRBV2 to TRBJ1-2, with 8 bases matching TRBD1. The ends lost 5 bases at V and 6 bases at J; junction bases unmatched: 8. The length of the CDR3 is 14 residues. CDR1 is SNHLY and CDR2 is FYNNEI in the germline V gene. The CDR3 DNA reads TGTGCCAGCAGTACCCGGACAGGGACGCATGGCTACACCTTC. It yields the protein CASSTRTGTHGYTF.

The rearrangement uses TRBV6-1 and TRBJ1-1, with TRBD1 matching over 11 bases. The germline V gene has CDR1 MNHNS and CDR2 SASEGT. The CDR3 sequence is 14 residues long. With V trimmed by 0 bases and J by 12 bases, 6 bases remained unmatched. CDR3 coding DNA: TGTGCCAGCAGTGAAGCAAGGACAGGGGGCTTGACTTTCTTT. Translating gives CASSEARTGGLTFF.

V usage is TRBV2 and J usage is TRBJ2-7; 7 positions agree with TRBD1. CDR3 length: 14 residues. V lost 6 bases to trimming and J lost 3 bases; unmatched junction nucleotides: 8. Per germline, CDR1 SNHLY and CDR2 FYNNEI. DNA of the CDR3: TGTGCCAGCAGCGAGGGGGCAGGGGTCTACGAGCAGTACTTC. As protein: CASSEGAGVYEQYF.

The CDR3 DNA reads TGTGCCAGCAGCTTGGACTCTAATCAGCCCCAGCATTTT. Translating gives CASSLDSNQPQHF. V gene TRBV7-8 combines with J gene TRBJ1-5; D not resolved. Germline V gene data show CDR1 as SGHVS and CDR2 as FQNEAQ. The V end was cut by 3 bases, the J end by 4 bases, with 7 bases between. There are 13 residues in the CDR3.

V gene TRBV28 combines with J gene TRBJ2-3; D is perhaps TRBD2 (7 bases). This CDR3 region has 14 residues. With 6 bases removed from V and 5 bases from J, the gap between germline ends came to 15 bases. Per germline, CDR1 MDHEN and CDR2 SYDVKM. The CDR3 reads CASSPRGQEDTQYF. In DNA form, the CDR3 reads TGTGCCAGCAGCCCGCGGGGGCAGGAAGATACGCAGTATTTT.

This chain joins TRBV3-1 (or the pseudogene TRBV3-2) and TRBJ2-4; 7 bases align to TRBD2. Trimming at V came to 4 bases and at J to 6 bases, leaving 3 bases not matched to a gene. Germline CDR1 is LGHDT and CDR2 is YNNKEL (reference sequence). The CDR3 consists of 13 residues. This chain's CDR3 is CASSLSGVNIQYF. The CDR3 DNA sequence: TGTGCCAGCAGCCTAAGCGGGGTAAACATTCAGTACTTC.

The gene calls are TRBV6-2 or TRBV6-3 and TRBJ2-5, with TRBD2 matching over 7 bases. Trimming removed 6 bases from V and 1 base from J; junction bases left unmatched: 8. The CDR3 spans 15 residues. The germline V gene encodes CDR1 MNHEY and CDR2 SVGEGT. This CDR3 is CASSKSGLTQETQYF. The DNA of the CDR3 is TGTGCCAGCAGCAAATCGGGACTAACCCAAGAGACCCAGTACTTC.

The chain carries TRBV4-1 and TRBJ1-4; TRBD1 is a possible D gene (6 bases). V lost 3 bases to trimming and J lost 0 bases, with 11 bases between them. The germline V gene encodes CDR1 MGHRA and CDR2 YSYEKL. The CDR3 has 16 amino acids. In nucleotides, the CDR3 is TGCGCCAGCAGCCATCCGAGGGGGTCAACTAATGAAAAACTGTTTTTT. Its protein product is CASSHPRGSTNEKLFF.

This chain uses TRBV29-1 with TRBJ2-3; 8 bases fit TRBD1. The germline V gene encodes CDR1 SQVTM and CDR2 ANQGSEA. The CDR3 totals 13 residues. V was clipped by 7 bases and J by 0 bases; unmatched bases: 3. CDR3 DNA: TGCAGCGCCCGGGACAGGAGCACAGATACGCAGTATTTT. Its translation: CSARDRSTDTQYF.